This is a list of T cell receptor beta chains from one sample in a study of cytomegalovirus exposure and HLA in healthy donors. Clones were read by immunoSEQ multiplex PCR, and TCRdb kept only the in-frame ones, dropping some. The sample lists approximately 140,000 clones; approximately 80% were seen once. The source material was PBMCs. The receptors derive from a male donor in good health and CMV-seronegative. Both conserved end residues are part of each CDR3. The D gene is left open where the match is weak. The size entry is marked missing in some rows and otherwise reads once, few, many or a size class.

abundance	v_gene	d_gene	j_gene	CDR3aa	CDR3nt
few	TRBV7-8	NA	TRBJ1-5	CASSSGTSANQPQHF	TGTGCCAGCAGCTCCGGGACAAGCGCCAATCAGCCCCAGCATTTT
NA	TRBV6-6	TRBD1	TRBJ1-1	CASREGQGIQAFF	TGTGCCAGCAGGGAGGGACAGGGGATACAAGCTTTCTTT
NA	TRBV28	NA	TRBJ2-3	CASTPRGYNTDTQYF	TGTGCCAGCACCCCAAGGGGGTACAATACAGATACGCAGTATTTT
NA	TRBV6-5	NA	TRBJ2-5	CASSYGRGGETQYF	TGTGCCAGCAGTTACGGAAGGGGCGGAGAGACCCAGTACTTC
NA	TRBV6-5	NA	TRBJ2-3	CASSFGGLTDTQYF	TGTGCCAGCTCCTTTGGGGGACTCACAGATACGCAGTATTTT
NA	TRBV7-8	NA	TRBJ2-5	CASSPGQQETQYF	TGTGCCAGCAGCCCAGGACAGCAAGAGACCCAGTACTTC
NA	TRBV27	TRBD1	TRBJ1-1	CASSLKGQPFF	TGTGCCAGCAGTTTAAAGGGACAGCCTTTCTTT
NA	TRBV7-9	TRBD1	TRBJ2-2	CASSPRDRRLTGELFF	TGTGCCAGCAGCCCGAGGGACAGACGCTTAACCGGGGAGCTGTTTTTT
NA	TRBV27	TRBD1	TRBJ1-1	CASSFGQGFAEAFF	TGTGCCAGCAGTTTCGGACAGGGGTTCGCTGAAGCTTTCTTT
NA	TRBV7-7	TRBD2	TRBJ2-3	CASSLDGGAGDTQYF	TGTGCTAGCAGCTTAGACGGGGGGGCTGGAGATACGCAGTATTTT
NA	TRBV7-9	TRBD1	TRBJ1-4	CASSRTGIVEKLFF	TGTGCCAGCAGCCGGACAGGGATCGTAGAAAAACTGTTTTTT
few	TRBV30	TRBD2	TRBJ2-3	CACKKNRGGTDTQYF	TGTGCCTGTAAAAAAAACCGGGGGGGCACAGATACGCAGTATTTT
NA	TRBV27	NA	TRBJ2-1	CASGEGVGRIYNEQFF	TGTGCCAGCGGTGAAGGGGTGGGGCGGATATACAATGAGCAGTTCTTC
NA	TRBV5-4	NA	TRBJ2-1	CASSLGGTGLYNEQFF	TGTGCCAGCAGCTTGGGAGGTACGGGACTCTACAATGAGCAGTTCTTC
NA	TRBV2	NA	TRBJ2-5	CASKRSQETQYF	TGTGCCAGCAAGAGGTCCCAAGAGACCCAGTACTTC
NA	TRBV27	NA	TRBJ1-5	CASSLFPRGSQPQHF	TGTGCCAGCAGTTTATTCCCAAGAGGAAGTCAGCCCCAGCATTTT
NA	TRBV18	NA	TRBJ1-2	CASSTDRPGYTF	TGTGCCAGCTCAACTGACAGGCCGGGCTACACCTTC
NA	TRBV7-9	TRBD1	TRBJ1-2	CARKQGAPANYGYTF	TGTGCCAGAAAACAGGGGGCACCCGCTAACTATGGCTACACCTTC
NA	TRBV5-4	TRBD1	TRBJ1-2	CASSSGTGAPYGYTF	TGTGCCAGCAGCTCGGGGACAGGGGCCCCCTATGGCTACACCTTC
few	TRBV18	TRBD2	TRBJ2-3	CASSPLAGVGTDTQYF	TGTGCCAGCTCCCCTCTAGCGGGGGTAGGCACAGATACGCAGTATTTT
NA	TRBV27	TRBD2	TRBJ2-1	CASSLDGRSSYNEQFF	TGTGCCAGCAGTTTAGACGGGAGGAGCTCCTACAATGAGCAGTTCTTC
few	TRBV7-3	NA	TRBJ1-1	CASSLDGRVTEAFF	TGTGCCAGCAGCTTAGATGGGAGGGTGACTGAAGCTTTCTTT
NA	TRBV19	TRBD2	TRBJ2-1	CASRKRDYNEQFF	TGTGCCAGTAGGAAGCGGGACTACAATGAGCAGTTCTTC
NA	TRBV6-1	NA	TRBJ2-5	CASRAGRNQETQYF	TGTGCCAGCAGAGCAGGGAGGAACCAAGAGACCCAGTACTTC
NA	TRBV7-2	NA	TRBJ2-7	CASSQRLSSYEQYF	TGTGCCAGCAGTCAGCGGCTAAGCTCCTACGAGCAGTACTTC
NA	TRBV28	NA	TRBJ2-7	CASSKRQGTYEQYF	TGTGCCAGCAGTAAGAGGCAGGGCACCTACGAGCAGTACTTC
NA	TRBV6-1	NA	TRBJ1-2	CASRYTRENGYTF	TGTGCCAGCAGGTACACCAGGGAAAATGGCTACACCTTC
NA	TRBV4-2	TRBD2	TRBJ2-2	CASSQDPLAGRTNTGELFF	TGTGCCAGCAGCCAAGATCCCCTAGCGGGGAGAACGAACACCGGGGAGCTGTTTTTT
few	TRBV30	NA	TRBJ1-5	CAWSVPFWTEVNQPQHF	TGTGCCTGGAGTGTGCCTTTTTGGACAGAAGTCAATCAGCCCCAGCATTTT
NA	TRBV15	TRBD1	TRBJ2-7	CATSRDRGSAEQYF	TGTGCCACCAGCCGGGACAGGGGATCGGCCGAGCAGTACTTC
NA	TRBV10-3	TRBD1	TRBJ2-7	CAISGDRLSYEQYF	TGTGCCATCAGTGGGGACAGGCTCTCCTACGAGCAGTACTTC
NA	TRBV7-9	TRBD1	TRBJ1-1	CASSLVTGGGSEAFF	TGTGCCAGCAGCTTAGTGACAGGGGGCGGATCTGAAGCTTTCTTT
once	TRBV11-2	NA	TRBJ2-5	CASSLAARPGETQYF	TGTGCCAGCAGCTTAGCAGCCCGACCGGGGGAGACCCAGTACTTC
NA	TRBV5-6	NA	TRBJ1-1	CASSYPRAAEAFF	TGTGCCAGCAGCTACCCGAGGGCGGCTGAAGCTTTCTTT
NA	TRBV7-8	NA	TRBJ2-7	CASTESSYEQYF	TGTGCCAGTACTGAGAGCTCCTACGAGCAGTACTTC
NA	TRBV4-3	TRBD1	TRBJ2-2	CASSQMAGGRNTGELFF	TGCGCCAGCAGCCAGATGGCAGGGGGTCGTAACACCGGGGAGCTGTTTTTT
once	TRBV9	TRBD1	TRBJ1-2	CASSARQGILGGYTF	TGTGCCAGCAGCGCCAGACAGGGGATCCTCGGGGGCTACACCTTC
NA	TRBV28	TRBD2	TRBJ2-1	CASSLGLLAGGQGEQFF	TGTGCCAGCAGCTTGGGTCTACTAGCGGGGGGGCAGGGTGAGCAGTTCTTC
NA	TRBV11-2	TRBD2	TRBJ2-5	CASSLGSRGVETQYF	TGTGCCAGCAGCTTAGGGTCCCGGGGGGTGGAGACCCAGTACTTC
once	TRBV4-2	TRBD1	TRBJ2-7	CASSQYPGQGGDEQYF	TGTGCCAGCAGCCAATATCCGGGACAGGGAGGCGACGAGCAGTACTTC
few	TRBV7-2	NA	TRBJ1-2	CASSLEGGRIGGGGYTF	TGTGCCAGCAGCCTGGAGGGGGGGCGCATTGGTGGTGGTGGCTACACCTTC
NA	TRBV27	NA	TRBJ1-1	CASSPSPDGSAGAFF	TGTGCCAGCAGTCCATCCCCGGACGGGTCAGCGGGAGCTTTCTTT
NA	TRBV7-9	TRBD1	TRBJ1-2	CASSARQGANRGDGYTF	TGTGCCAGCAGCGCTCGACAGGGGGCTAACAGGGGGGATGGCTACACCTTC
NA	TRBV4-1	TRBD2	TRBJ2-5	CASSQDLAGGVETQYF	TGCGCCAGCAGCCAAGATCTGGCGGGGGGGGTAGAGACCCAGTACTTC
NA	TRBV30	NA	TRBJ2-7	CAWSVGGYEQYF	TGTGCCTGGAGTGTTGGCGGTTACGAGCAGTACTTC
NA	TRBV6-5	TRBD1	TRBJ1-2	CASSSRTGGRGYTF	TGTGCCAGCAGTTCTCGGACAGGGGGCCGTGGCTACACCTTC
NA	TRBV9	TRBD2	TRBJ2-2	CASSVVSGGTGELFF	TGTGCCAGCAGCGTAGTTAGCGGGGGTACCGGGGAGCTGTTTTTT
NA	TRBV15	TRBD1	TRBJ2-7	CATSTIEKQGNEQYF	TGTGCCACCAGCACAATAGAAAAACAGGGGAACGAGCAGTACTTC
NA	TRBV28	NA	TRBJ1-4	CASSTNNEKLFF	TGTGCCAGCAGTACTAATAATGAAAAACTGTTTTTT
NA	TRBV9	TRBD1	TRBJ1-3	CASSVAGGGGNTIYF	TGTGCCAGCAGCGTCGCAGGGGGAGGTGGAAACACCATATATTTT
once	TRBV28	TRBD1	TRBJ1-1	CASSRDRGLTEAFF	TGTGCCAGCAGCCGGGACAGGGGGCTAACTGAAGCTTTCTTT
NA	TRBV19	TRBD2	TRBJ2-2	CASTPSERGGVTGELFF	TGTGCCAGTACCCCATCCGAGCGGGGTGGGGTCACCGGGGAGCTGTTTTTT
few	TRBV11-2	NA	TRBJ2-7	CASTEWAKAYEQYF	TGTGCCAGCACCGAATGGGCCAAAGCCTACGAGCAGTACTTC
few	TRBV6-1	TRBD1	TRBJ1-2	CASRLQGAINYGYTF	TGTGCCAGCAGACTACAGGGGGCGATTAACTATGGCTACACCTTC
NA	TRBV27	TRBD1	TRBJ2-1	CASSLSWDRPYNEQFF	TGTGCCAGCAGTTTATCCTGGGACAGGCCCTACAATGAGCAGTTCTTC
few	TRBV11-2	TRBD2	TRBJ2-5	CASSPSSGGGETQYF	TGTGCCAGCAGCCCCAGTAGCGGGGGAGGGGAGACCCAGTACTTC
NA	TRBV6-5	TRBD1	TRBJ2-1	CASSQGVPENNEQFF	TGTGCCAGCAGCCAGGGGGTTCCGGAGAACAATGAGCAGTTCTTC
NA	TRBV28	NA	TRBJ1-1	CASSSRQVAEAFF	TGTGCCAGCAGTTCCCGACAGGTAGCTGAAGCTTTCTTT
few	TRBV27	NA	TRBJ1-5	CASSLSGQDYQPQHF	TGTGCCAGCAGTTTATCAGGGCAGGACTATCAGCCCCAGCATTTT
NA	TRBV5-1	NA	TRBJ2-1	CASSLVPGVHNEQFF	TGCGCCAGCAGCCTAGTCCCGGGGGTCCACAATGAGCAGTTCTTC